Presented here are 22 T cell receptor beta chains from one specimen sequenced in a study of spatial heterogeneity in lung cancer. Time point denoted: blood at routine non-recurrence follow-up after resection. TCRdb fed the 5' RACE reads into MiXCR, producing one record per CDR3 protein. The table shows tens of thousands of distinct CDR3 sequences, with approximately 12% occurring only once. The starting material was PBMCs, obtained at follow-up. The origin of the receptors is a male donor with early-stage non-small cell lung cancer.

This clonotype was recorded many times. The V and J genes are TRBV28 and TRBJ1-1; D perhaps matches TRBD1 (5 bases). Germline V gene lookup returns CDR1 MDHEN and CDR2 SYDVKM. Trimming cost V 4 bases and J 1 base, with 16 bases left between them. There are 16 residues in the CDR3. CDR3 amino acids: CASSYGQGRTNTEAFF. CDR3 bases: TGTGCCAGCAGTTACGGTCAGGGTCGGACGAACACTGAAGCTTTCTTT.

This clonotype appeared a few times. The chain carries TRBV3-1 and TRBJ2-4, with 8 bases that match TRBD2. Trimming removed 5 bases from V and 0 bases from J; junction bases left unmatched: 6. Germline CDR1 is LGHDT and CDR2 is YNNKEL (reference sequence). This CDR3 comprises 16 residues. Here the CDR3 DNA reads TGTGCCAGCAGCTATAGCGGGGCCTTAGCCAAAAACATTCAGTACTTC. This translates into CASSYSGALAKNIQYF. The entire variable domain, with the rest obtained from reference TRBV3-1 and TRBJ2-4, is as follows: DTAVSQTPKYLVTQMGNDKSIKCEQNLGHDTMYWYKQDSKKFLKIMFSYNNKELIINETVPNRFSPKSPDKAHLNLHINSLELGDSAVYFCASSYSGALAKNIQYFGAGTRLSVL.

This clonotype occurred many times. The V gene is TRBV7-9, the J gene TRBJ1-1, with no clear D. The ends were cut back, 6 bases at V and 3 bases at J, with 14 bases in the middle. The CDR3 runs 14 residues. The germline CDR1 and CDR2 sequences are SEHNR and FQNEAQ (reference sequence). CDR3 amino acids: CASSLGLRDTEAFF. The CDR3 DNA is TGTGCCAGCAGTTTGGGTCTTCGGGACACTGAAGCTTTCTTT.

This clonotype occurred many times. This chain links TRBV7-8 with TRBJ1-1, with 7 bases aligning to TRBD1. CDR3 size: 14 residues. J gave up 7 bases and V 2 bases, and 7 bases lay outside the gene matches. The germline V gene encodes CDR1 SGHVS and CDR2 FQNEAQ. CDR3 DNA sequence: TGTGCCAGCAGCTTAACGACAGGGAGGGGTGAAGCTTTCTTT. It encodes CASSLTTGRGEAFF.

This clonotype appeared many times. Here the CDR3 reads CSATPPSRGLTDTQYF. The CDR3 coding sequence is TGCAGTGCTACCCCCCCGTCGCGGGGACTCACAGATACGCAGTATTTT. The V and J genes are TRBV20-1 and TRBJ2-3, with a weak D call TRBD2 (6 bases). Looked up from germline, CDR1 is DFQATT and CDR2 is SNEGSKA (reference sequence). The germline V and J ends were trimmed by 4 bases and 2 bases, with 19 bases remaining between them. The length of the CDR3 is 16 residues.

This clonotype was observed a handful of times. V usage is TRBV3-1 and J usage is TRBJ2-5, with a possible D match to TRBD1 (6 bases). CDR1 is LGHDT and CDR2 is YNNKEL in the germline V gene (reference sequence). CDR3 size: 18 residues. V lost 0 bases to trimming and J lost 5 bases, with 22 bases between them. The CDR3 DNA follows: TGTGCCAGCAGCCAAGAGGCCTACTGGACAGCGGTAGGGGAGACCCAGTACTTC. Its protein product is CASSQEAYWTAVGETQYF.

This clonotype was seen at least ten times. The CDR3: CASSLRENEKLFF. The CDR3 nucleotides are TGCGCCAGCAGTCTCCGGGAGAATGAAAAACTGTTTTTT. The chain employs TRBV4-1 and TRBJ1-4; D remains ambiguous. With 6 bases removed from V and 5 bases from J, the gap between germline ends came to 10 bases. This CDR3 spans 13 amino acids. CDR1 and CDR2 (germline): MGHRA, YSYEKL.

This clonotype has more than one count but fewer than ten. This sequence joins TRBV6-2 or TRBV6-3 and TRBJ2-2; D possibly uses TRBD1 or TRBD2 (5 bases each). The CDR3 has 14 residues. The germline V gene encodes CDR1 MNHEY and CDR2 SVGEGT. The germline V and J ends were trimmed by 2 bases and 9 bases, with 13 bases remaining between them. The CDR3 loop is CASSYDRGPRELFF. CDR3 DNA sequence: TGTGCCAGCAGTTACGACCGGGGACCGAGGGAGCTGTTTTTT.

This clonotype was counted only a few times. This chain links TRBV2 with TRBJ2-7; D is undetermined. The germline gives CDR1 SNHLY, CDR2 FYNNEI. V lost 2 bases and J lost 3, with 17 bases in between. The CDR3 runs to 16 residues. CDR3 nucleotides: TGTGCCAGCAGTGAACAGGATGTCCTAAGCCACTACGAGCAGTACTTC. Its protein is CASSEQDVLSHYEQYF.

The genes are TRBV30 and TRBJ2-3, with D unresolved. Germline V gives CDR1 GTSNPN, CDR2 SVGIG (reference sequence). The V gene lost 6 bases and the J gene lost 5 bases, with 15 bases spanning the gap. The CDR3 runs 13 residues. The CDR3 DNA is TGTGCCTGTTCGACGGGTCTCCAAGATACGCAGTATTTT. Translated, it gives CACSTGLQDTQYF.

V is TRBV20-1 and J is TRBJ1-6; 7 bases align to TRBD1. CDR3 size: 15 residues. CDR1 and CDR2 (germline): DFQATT, SNEGSKA (reference sequence). V lost 5 bases and J lost 3; bases outside the gene matches: 7. The CDR3 sequence: CSADSAGGYNSPLHF. The CDR3, as DNA: TGCAGTGCTGATTCGGCAGGGGGCTATAATTCACCCCTCCACTTT.

As concerns this clonotype: A much bigger clone sits one base away, suggesting this may be a read error. The rearrangement joins TRBV5-6 to TRBJ2-1; the D is unclear. Germline-derived CDR1 and CDR2 are SGHDT and YYEEEE. V was shortened by 0 bases and J by 4 bases, with 11 bases between the two germline ends. This CDR3 has 15 residues. CDR3 sequence: CASSLGMGKYNEQFF. The CDR3 DNA is TGTGCCAGCAGCTTGGGGATGGGAAAATACAATGAGCAGTTCTTC.

This clonotype was observed a few times. This chain uses TRBV20-1 with TRBJ2-3, with D unclear. The CDR3 spans 10 residues. Germline V gene sequence: CDR1 DFQATT, CDR2 SNEGSKA (reference sequence). The CDR3 sequence: CSLRRDTQYF. The CDR3 region has the DNA TGCAGCCTTCGGCGGGATACGCAGTATTTT.

The chain carries TRBV20-1 and TRBJ2-1; a possible D gene is TRBD2 (7 bases). V gave up 1 base and J gave up 4 bases, with 14 bases separating them. The germline gives CDR1 DFQATT, CDR2 SNEGSKA (reference sequence). The CDR3 extends over 15 amino acids. Here the CDR3 reads CSARGPGRGYNEQFF. The CDR3 region has the DNA TGCAGTGCTAGAGGTCCGGGGAGGGGGTACAATGAGCAGTTCTTC.

This clonotype occurred a few times. The genes are TRBV9 and TRBJ2-3; maybe TRBD1 (5 bases). The V end was cut by 3 bases, the J end by 1 base, with 12 bases between. CDR1 and CDR2 from the germline V gene are SGDLS and YYNGEE. The CDR3 runs to 15 residues. The CDR3 sequence: CASSAGQGGTDTQYF. The CDR3 DNA is TGTGCCAGCAGCGCCGGGCAGGGCGGCACAGATACGCAGTATTTT.

V and J are TRBV11-2 and TRBJ2-3, with 9 nucleotides matching TRBD2. V lost 5 bases, J lost 2 bases, and 8 bases stayed unmatched. The CDR3 loop spans 16 amino acids. CDR1 is SGHAT, CDR2 FQNNGV, per germline. This CDR3 is CASSLGLAHYTDTQYF. The CDR3 bases are TGTGCCAGCAGCCTTGGACTAGCGCATTACACAGATACGCAGTATTTT.

This clonotype was seen at least ten times. The rearrangement links TRBV12-3 or TRBV12-4 to TRBJ1-1; D is undetermined. Trimming took 5 bases from V and 1 from J, leaving 11 bases between them. CDR3 length equals 14 residues. CDR3 nucleotides: TGTGCCAGCAGTCCCAGCGACGGGAACACTGAAGCTTTCTTT. Translating gives CASSPSDGNTEAFF.

The table lists this clonotype with many counts. J is TRBJ2-3 and V is TRBV6-6; TRBD1 matches 8 bases. CDR1 MNHNY and CDR2 SVGAGI come from the germline V gene (reference sequence). The CDR3 is 15 residues long. The ends lost 0 bases at V and 5 bases at J; junction bases unmatched: 4. The CDR3 region is CASSYSRGRGDTQYF. DNA of the CDR3: TGTGCCAGCAGTTACTCCAGGGGGCGGGGAGATACGCAGTATTTT.

This clonotype was detected ten times or more. This rearrangement joins TRBV29-1 to TRBJ1-4; TRBD1 is a possible D gene (6 bases). The V end lost 4 bases, the J end lost 5 bases, and 17 bases lay between the germline ends. Germline-derived CDR1 and CDR2 are SQVTM and ANQGSEA. The CDR3 sequence is 15 residues long. Here the CDR3 DNA reads TGCAGCGTTGCCGATAAACAGGGTTGGAATGAAAAACTGTTTTTT. Its translation: CSVADKQGWNEKLFF.

The chain employs TRBV27 and TRBJ2-3, with D unclear. CDR1 MNHEY and CDR2 SMNVEV come from the germline V gene (reference sequence). Trimming removed 2 bases at V and 5 bases at J, with 8 bases between. The CDR3 extends over 13 amino acids. The CDR3 region has the DNA TGTGCCAGCAGTTTAAGTCTAGGAGATACGCAGTATTTT. It yields the protein CASSLSLGDTQYF.

In its sample, this clonotype was seen many times. This chain joins TRBV20-1 and TRBJ1-5, with 10 bases aligning to TRBD1. Germline CDR1 is DFQATT and CDR2 is SNEGSKA (reference sequence). The CDR3 has 16 residues. J lost 6 bases, V lost 5 bases, and 13 bases had no gene match. The CDR3 spells CSAETPDRGIVQPQHF. The CDR3, as DNA: TGCAGTGCTGAAACGCCGGACAGGGGGATCGTTCAGCCCCAGCATTTT.

There are many counts of this clonotype. This chain links TRBV15 with TRBJ2-6; TRBD2 matches at 9 bases. V was pared by 5 bases and J by 3 bases, with 5 bases of the junction left unmatched. There are 16 residues in the CDR3. The V gene's germline CDR1 is LNHNV and CDR2 YYDKDF (reference sequence). CDR3 nucleotide sequence: TGTGCCACCAGCGGCGGGGGGGCCAATGGGGCCAACGTCCTGACTTTC. As protein: CATSGGGANGANVLTF.